This TCR beta chain emerged from a study of T cell responses to AZD1222 COVID-19 vaccine. General study findings and limits: Females made up more of the donors, who were largely white British, and clonal diversity may have come out too low. In all cases, repertoires were sampled only after the peak T cell response. Spike was spanned by vaccine-associated CD4 TCRs, with dominance at 160-218 and 743-854.

About this clone: Its specificity is not known.

TCRdb keeps only in-frame clones here, not all; method: immunoSEQ multiplex PCR. The repertoire holds around 130,000 clones, with roughly 89% as singletons. This CDR3 is built from 15 residues. Trimming removed 0 bases from V and 5 bases from J; junction bases left unmatched: 1. CDR1 is SGHRS, CDR2 YFSETQ, per germline. Pooling covered second doses at about 4 or about 12 weeks. The sample in question was peripheral blood, obtained 28 days after the second AZD1222 dose. The clonotype originates from an adult who received the AZD1222 COVID-19 vaccine. V usage is TRBV5-1 and J usage is TRBJ2-3; 12 nucleotides align to TRBD2. The CDR3 loop reads CASSLGLAGVDTQYF. Written as DNA, the CDR3 is TGCGCCAGCAGCTTGGGACTAGCGGGGGTAGATACGCAGTATTTT.